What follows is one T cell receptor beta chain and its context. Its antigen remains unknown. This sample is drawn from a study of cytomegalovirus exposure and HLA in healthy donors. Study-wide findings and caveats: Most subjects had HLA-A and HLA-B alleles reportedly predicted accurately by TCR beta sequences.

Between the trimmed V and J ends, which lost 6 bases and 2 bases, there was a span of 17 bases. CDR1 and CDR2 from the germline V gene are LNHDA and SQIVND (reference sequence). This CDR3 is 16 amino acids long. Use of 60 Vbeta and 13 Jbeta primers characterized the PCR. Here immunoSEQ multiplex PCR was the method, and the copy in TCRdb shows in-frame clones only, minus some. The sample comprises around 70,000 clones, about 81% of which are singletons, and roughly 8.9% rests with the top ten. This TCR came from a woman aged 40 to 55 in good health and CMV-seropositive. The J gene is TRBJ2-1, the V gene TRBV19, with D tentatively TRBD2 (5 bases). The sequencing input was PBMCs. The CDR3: CASRPRGIDTYNEQFF. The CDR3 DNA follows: TGTGCCAGTAGGCCGAGAGGGATTGACACCTACAATGAGCAGTTCTTC.